What follows is one TCR beta chain and its context. This clonotype has more than one count but fewer than ten. Its antigen remains unidentified. No quality values exist for individual bases; no much larger clone is one base distant. This record belongs to a study of T cell repertoires in cytomegalovirus infection (dated by TCRdb to the late 2010s). For the wider study: Peptide stimulations targeted recently identified HLA-C-restricted CMV epitopes, whose presentation resists viral immunomodulation, together with well-studied HLA-B-restricted epitopes. Donor HLA type was relevant to the analysis, because carriage of CMV infection together with the matching HLA type was indicated by public TCR beta signatures. General study outcomes and caveats: The ex vivo response was dominated by HLA-C-restricted CMV-specific TCR beta clonotypes, which also provided the single most frequent clonotype in two of eight donors. Cumulative frequency of public TCR beta family members discriminated carriers of CMV infection plus the relevant HLA type in this cohort and an independent roughly 320-donor cohort.

What the treatment or condition label conveys for this sample: in vitro stimulation with specific CMV peptide epitopes to enrich CMV-specific T cells. V ends up 1 base short and J 8 bases short, with an unmatched junction base count of 10. The CDR3 runs 15 amino acids, cysteine and phenylalanine included. Only the CDR3 DNA stays, 45 bases, in frame from base 1. The germline V gene yields SGHTA for CDR1 and FQGTGA for CDR2. The data were produced on an Illumina HiSeq 1500. In-frame beta chains were kept once TCRdb had trimmed the public reads at Q25 with fastp and called clones with MiXCR. Identical CDR3 proteins give one entry, which carries the most common genes and DNA. This sample is represented by tens of thousands of distinct CDR3 sequences; about 21% of them were singletons. Together, the top ten hold 50% to 65% of the sample.

The origin of this receptor is a human donor in good health (CMV status not recorded). Some clones in this sample may be carry-over from other donors' samples. The sample consisted of CD8+ T cells from cultured PBMCs, taken from culture after CMV antigen stimulation. This chain joins TRBV7-3 to TRBJ2-5; 7 junctional bases match TRBD2. In nucleotides, the sequence is TGTGCCAGCAGCTTAATTCGACTAGCTGGCCCAACCCAGTACTTC. Translated, this is CASSLIRLAGPTQYF.